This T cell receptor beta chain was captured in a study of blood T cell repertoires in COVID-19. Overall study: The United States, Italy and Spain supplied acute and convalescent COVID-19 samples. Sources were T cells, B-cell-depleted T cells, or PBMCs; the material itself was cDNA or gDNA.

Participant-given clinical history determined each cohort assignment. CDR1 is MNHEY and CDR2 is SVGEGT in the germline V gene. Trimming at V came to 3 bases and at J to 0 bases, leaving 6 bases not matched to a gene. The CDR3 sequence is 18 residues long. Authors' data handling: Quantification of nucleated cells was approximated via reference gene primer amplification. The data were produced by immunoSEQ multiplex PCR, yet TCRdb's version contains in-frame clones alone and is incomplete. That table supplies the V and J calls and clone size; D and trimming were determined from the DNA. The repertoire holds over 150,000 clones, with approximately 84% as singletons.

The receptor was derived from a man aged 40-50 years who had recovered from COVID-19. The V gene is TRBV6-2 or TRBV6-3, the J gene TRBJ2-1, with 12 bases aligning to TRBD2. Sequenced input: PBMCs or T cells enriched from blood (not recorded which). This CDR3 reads CASSYSGLAGTSYNEQFF. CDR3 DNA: TGTGCCAGCAGTTATTCCGGACTAGCGGGGACCTCCTACAATGAGCAGTTCTTC.